This paragraph reports one T cell receptor beta chain. This sample is drawn from a study of blood T cell repertoires in COVID-19. In the study overall: Sites in the United States, Italy and Spain provided acute and convalescent COVID-19 samples. The cDNA or gDNA used as material had been derived from T cells, B-cell-depleted T cells, or PBMCs.

In the original processing: Amplifying reference gene primers gave estimates of nucleated cell counts. This table comes from immunoSEQ multiplex PCR, and its TCRdb copy is limited to in-frame clones, with some not included. Clone size and the V and J calls come from that table; the DNA yielded D and trimming. This table holds just over 90,000 clones, 70% to 80% found once. Trimming cost V 6 bases and J 1 base; bases outside gene matches: 7. Germline V CDR1 and CDR2: LNHDA, SQIVND (reference sequence). CDR3 length: 16 amino acids. The TCR originated in a human donor in a cohort sampled during active COVID-19. This chain joins TRBV19 and TRBJ1-5; TRBD1 aligns across 9 bases. The sequenced sample consisted of peripheral blood. CDR3 in DNA: TGTGCCAGTAGAAGCTACAGGGGGCAGAGCAATCAGCCCCAGCATTTT. It yields the protein CASRSYRGQSNQPQHF.